This passage covers 28 T cell receptor beta chains from one sample sequenced in a study of T cells after yellow fever vaccination. In TCRdb, the 5' RACE reads were re-called with MiXCR into one record per CDR3 protein. The data show 150,000 to 200,000 distinct CDR3 sequences, approximately 6.2% seen once. This sample comprised CD4+ T cells sorted from PBMCs, obtained on the day of the first yellow fever vaccination. These receptors all stem from a man aged 18 to 35 who received the YFV17D yellow fever vaccine.

Ten or more counts support this clonotype. The chain is built from TRBV5-5 and TRBJ2-3, with D unclear. Germline V lookup: CDR1 SGHKS, CDR2 YYEKEE (reference sequence). The germline V and J ends were trimmed by 0 bases and 2 bases, with 7 bases remaining between them. There are 14 residues in the CDR3. CDR3 sequence (DNA): TGTGCCAGCAGCTTGGAACACAACACAGATACGCAGTATTTT. Protein product: CASSLEHNTDTQYF.

There are many counts of this clonotype. The chain joins TRBV7-2 to TRBJ1-2, with a weak D call TRBD1 (6 bases). This CDR3 has 13 residues. Trimming removed 4 bases from V and 8 bases from J, with 14 bases in between. The germline V gene has CDR1 SGHTA and CDR2 FQGNSA. The CDR3 here is CASSSYRVSGYTF. DNA for the CDR3: TGTGCCAGCAGCTCGTACAGGGTGTCCGGCTACACCTTC. The variable domain in full, with the rest retrieved from reference TRBV7-2 and TRBJ1-2, is GAGVSQSPSNKVTEKGKDVELRCDPISGHTALYWYRQSLGQGLEFLIYFQGNSAPDKSGLPSDRFSAERTGGSVSTLTIQRTQQEDSAVYLCASSSYRVSGYTFGSGTRLTVV.

The chain uses TRBV20-1 and TRBJ2-5; D unclear. Germline V gene sequence: CDR1 DFQATT, CDR2 SNEGSKA (reference sequence). V was cut by 0 bases and J by 5 bases, with 16 bases left in between. The CDR3 has 15 amino acids. CDR3 sequence: CSARDGEDVWETQYF. In DNA, the CDR3 is TGCAGTGCTAGAGATGGGGAAGATGTATGGGAGACCCAGTACTTC.

This clonotype was detected only a few times. The rearrangement uses TRBV6-2 or TRBV6-3 and TRBJ2-1, with 8 bases fitting TRBD1. Germline-derived CDR1 and CDR2 are MNHEY and SVGEGT. V trimming: 8 bases; J trimming: 7 bases; junction bases outside the gene matches: 13. The CDR3 runs to 15 residues. CDR3 sequence reads: CASYGVGQGKNEQFF. CDR3 nucleotides: TGTGCCAGCTATGGTGTCGGACAGGGTAAGAATGAGCAGTTCTTC.

This clonotype was seen many times. The rearrangement uses TRBV27 and TRBJ2-5; a possible D gene is TRBD2 (5 bases). The V and J ends lost 5 bases and 1 base respectively, with 11 bases between them. The germline gives CDR1 MNHEY, CDR2 SMNVEV (reference sequence). The CDR3 sequence is 14 residues long. CDR3 sequence (DNA): TGTGCCAGCAGTGCAGACTACACCCAAGAGACCCAGTACTTC. This sequence encodes CASSADYTQETQYF.

This clonotype was recorded many times. The gene calls are TRBV28 and TRBJ2-3, with 7 bases lining up with TRBD1. The germline CDR1 and CDR2 sequences are MDHEN and SYDVKM. J gave up 7 bases and V 7 bases, and 5 bases lay outside the gene matches. The CDR3 has 12 residues. The CDR3 region is CASTTRGNTQYF. The CDR3 DNA reads TGTGCCAGCACCACCAGGGGGAATACGCAGTATTTT.

A few counts support this clonotype. The V and J genes are TRBV12-5 and TRBJ1-1, with D unresolved. Trimming stripped 0 bases from V and 1 base from J, with 12 bases between. There are 16 residues in the CDR3. Germline V gene data show CDR1 as LGHNT and CDR2 as FRNRAP. CDR3 residues: CASGLVDGPQNTEAFF. CDR3 sequence (DNA): TGTGCTAGTGGTTTGGTTGACGGACCTCAGAACACTGAAGCTTTCTTT.

The V gene is TRBV6-1, the J gene TRBJ2-6; D uncertain. Germline V lookup: CDR1 MNHNS, CDR2 SASEGT. The CDR3 contains 18 residues. V lost 0 bases and J lost 0, with 12 bases in between. For the CDR3, the DNA is TGTGCCAGCAGTGAAGCAGGGCTAGGGAACTCTGGGGCCAACGTCCTGACTTTC. Translation: CASSEAGLGNSGANVLTF.

This clonotype was observed many times. The CDR3 sequence is CASSHTPGQNTEAFF. The DNA of the CDR3 is TGCGCCAGCAGCCACACTCCGGGACAGAACACTGAAGCTTTCTTT. V and J are TRBV4-1 and TRBJ1-1, with D possibly TRBD1 on 6 matching bases. The germline CDR1 and CDR2 sequences are MGHRA and YSYEKL. V shed 3 bases and J shed 1 base, with 12 bases lying between them. The CDR3 sequence is 15 residues long.

In its sample, this clonotype was seen many times. CDR3 nucleotides: TGTGCCAGCAGCTTAGGGGACGACACAGATACGCAGTATTTT. Encoded protein: CASSLGDDTDTQYF. The V call is TRBV7-3, the J call TRBJ2-3; D assignment may be TRBD1 or TRBD2 (5 bases each). From germline, CDR1 is SGHTA and CDR2 FQGTGA. The CDR3 covers 14 residues. V lost 2 bases and J lost 2, with 8 bases in between.

This clonotype was detected only a few times. The gene calls are TRBV19 and TRBJ1-5; D is ambiguous. Per germline, CDR1 LNHDA and CDR2 SQIVND (reference sequence). The V end was cut by 2 bases, the J end by 5 bases, with 10 bases between. This CDR3 region has 14 residues. CDR3 protein: CASSIFGRDQPQHF. CDR3 nucleotide sequence: TGTGCCAGTAGTATATTCGGACGGGATCAGCCCCAGCATTTT.

The V call is TRBV5-1, the J call TRBJ1-1; 9 bases agree with TRBD1. V was clipped by 5 bases and J by 3 bases; unmatched bases: 14. The CDR3 is made up of 17 amino acids. Germline values: CDR1 SGHRS, CDR2 YFSETQ. In nucleotides, the CDR3 is TGCGCCAGCAGATCAGGACAGGGGACAAGTATGGACACTGAAGCTTTCTTT. It translates to CASRSGQGTSMDTEAFF.

This clonotype has a count of ten or more. The chain employs TRBV28 and TRBJ2-1; 10 nucleotides line up with TRBD2. CDR3 length equals 15 residues. Germline loops: CDR1 MDHEN, CDR2 SYDVKM. V gave up 4 bases and J gave up 6 bases; unmatched junction bases: 6. In nucleotides, the CDR3 is TGTGCCAGCAGTTGGGGAGCGGGGGGGCGCAATGAGCAGTTCTTC. Encoded protein: CASSWGAGGRNEQFF.

The J gene is TRBJ2-7, the V gene TRBV6-5; D is possibly TRBD2 (5 bases). The ends were cut back, 2 bases at V and 7 bases at J, with 18 bases in the middle. From germline, CDR1 is MNHEY and CDR2 SVGAGI. The length of the CDR3 is 15 residues. The CDR3 sequence: CASSYAGGPRSEQYF. Written as DNA, the CDR3 is TGTGCCAGCAGTTACGCGGGCGGGCCCAGGAGTGAGCAGTACTTC.

This clonotype was seen a few times. The rearrangement joins TRBV5-1 to TRBJ1-1; D is uncertain. Germline V gene lookup returns CDR1 SGHRS and CDR2 YFSETQ. This CDR3 has 14 amino acids. Trimming pared 2 bases from V and 1 base from J, leaving 9 bases between. Here the CDR3 reads CASSLQPTNTEAFF. The DNA of the CDR3 is TGCGCCAGCAGCTTACAACCCACGAACACTGAAGCTTTCTTT.

At least ten counts were recorded for this clonotype. The chain employs TRBV5-1 and TRBJ2-5; a weak D match, TRBD2 (6 bases). The germline gives CDR1 SGHRS, CDR2 YFSETQ. Trimming took 4 bases from V and 0 from J, leaving 16 bases between them. This CDR3 is 16 amino acids long. CDR3 loop: CASSPTIGGHQETQYF. In nucleotides, the CDR3 is TGCGCCAGCAGCCCGACTATCGGGGGACACCAAGAGACCCAGTACTTC.

This clonotype was seen more than once but under ten times. The V call is TRBV28, the J call TRBJ2-6, with D possibly TRBD1 on 5 matching bases. The germline V and J ends were trimmed by 9 bases and 1 base, with 22 bases remaining between them. This CDR3 is built from 18 residues. The germline gives CDR1 MDHEN, CDR2 SYDVKM. The CDR3 loop is CASLPAAGSMSGANVLTF. The DNA for the CDR3 is TGTGCCAGTCTACCGGCCGCAGGGTCTATGTCTGGGGCCAACGTCCTGACTTTC.

This clonotype was seen ten or more times. The chain joins TRBV28 to TRBJ2-7; D unresolved. Germline CDR1 MDHEN, CDR2 SYDVKM. The ends were cut back, 8 bases at V and 1 base at J, with 9 bases in the middle. This CDR3 is 12 amino acids long. The CDR3 DNA is TGTGCCAGCTTAGGGCGTTCCTACGAGCAGTACGTC. This encodes CASLGRSYEQYV.

This clonotype has more than one count but fewer than ten. The CDR3 region has the DNA TGTGCCAGCAGTGAAGTGGGGGCAGGCTATGGCTACACCTTC. Translation: CASSEVGAGYGYTF. The chain joins TRBV2 to TRBJ1-2; possibly TRBD1 for D (6 bases). CDR3 size: 14 residues. Germline V gene data show CDR1 as SNHLY and CDR2 as FYNNEI. V shed 1 base and J shed 4 bases, with 10 bases lying between them.

The chain is built from TRBV28 and TRBJ1-4, with D possibly matching TRBD1 (6 bases). This CDR3 comprises 13 residues. Per the germline V gene, CDR1 is MDHEN and CDR2 is SYDVKM. Trimming left V 6 bases short and J 7 bases short, with 12 bases between. The CDR3, as DNA: TGTGCCAGCAGGATTGAAGGGGGTGAAAAACTGTTTTTT. Translated: CASRIEGGEKLFF. Together with reference TRBV28 and TRBJ1-4, the CDR3 gives the full variable domain: DVKVTQSSRYLVKRTGEKVFLECVQDMDHENMFWYRQDPGLGLRLIYFSYDVKMKEKGDIPEGYSVSREKKERFSLILESASTNQTSMYLCASRIEGGEKLFFGSGTQLSVL.

On this clonotype: This may stem from a read error, because a much larger clone lies one nucleotide away. The gene calls are TRBV28 and TRBJ2-3; D call uncertain. The germline V gene has CDR1 MDHEN and CDR2 SYDVKM. Trimming took 6 bases from V and 6 from J, leaving 10 bases between them. This CDR3 region has 12 residues. The CDR3 here is CASRLNIDTQYF. In DNA, the CDR3 is TGTGCCAGCAGACTCAATATTGATACGCAGTATTTT.

In its sample, this clonotype was seen many times. This sequence joins TRBV12-3 or TRBV12-4 and TRBJ2-7; D is uncertain. This CDR3 is 14 amino acids long. Trimming shortened V by 0 bases and J by 7 bases, and 13 bases separated the two germline ends. The CDR3 region is CASSLAQRAEEQYF. In DNA, the CDR3 is TGTGCCAGCAGTTTAGCGCAAAGGGCGGAGGAGCAGTACTTC.

In its sample, this clonotype was seen many times. Sequence at one end of the junction differs from germline and may be a read error. This rearrangement joins TRBV27 to TRBJ2-7; D unclear. This CDR3 is built from 13 residues. Germline values: CDR1 MNHEY, CDR2 SMNVEV (reference sequence). CDR3 in amino acids: CASGVPGLSPERF. The CDR3 DNA is TGTGCCAGCGGAGTACCGGGCCTGTCGCCAGAACGCTTC.

The rearrangement uses TRBV28 and TRBJ1-1, with 11 bases aligning to TRBD1. CDR3 length: 14 amino acids. V was pared by 7 bases and J by 6 bases, with 7 bases of the junction left unmatched. Germline CDR1 and CDR2: MDHEN and SYDVKM. This chain's CDR3 is CASTAGQGVAEAFF. The DNA of the CDR3 is TGTGCCAGCACCGCGGGACAGGGGGTAGCTGAAGCTTTCTTT.

This clonotype was seen repeatedly, ten times or more. The V and J genes are TRBV7-9 and TRBJ1-6; TRBD1 aligns across 9 bases. Losses at the gene ends were 8 bases for V and 9 bases for J; bases not matched to a gene: 8. The CDR3 loop spans 14 amino acids. In germline, CDR1 is SEHNR, CDR2 FQNEAQ (reference sequence). The CDR3 region has the DNA TGTGCCAGCCTGCCAGGGACAGGGAGTTCACCCCTCCACTTT. It codes for CASLPGTGSSPLHF.

This chain uses TRBV4-1 with TRBJ1-2, with D unresolved. There are 15 residues in the CDR3. The ends were cut back, 0 bases at V and 2 bases at J, with 10 bases in the middle. Germline values: CDR1 MGHRA, CDR2 YSYEKL. In DNA, the CDR3 is TGCGCCAGCAGCCAAGATATCGCGGGGAACTATGGCTACACCTTC. It codes for CASSQDIAGNYGYTF.

This clonotype has at least ten counts. V usage is TRBV10-3 and J usage is TRBJ2-3, with 7 positions matching TRBD2. J was trimmed by 2 bases and V by 4 bases; bases with no gene match: 6. Per germline, CDR1 ENHRY and CDR2 SYGVKD. The CDR3 consists of 15 residues. CDR3 DNA sequence: TGTGCCATCAGTGGGCGACTAGCCGACACAGATACGCAGTATTTT. This gives the protein CAISGRLADTDTQYF.

This CDR3 is CASKRGGSYNEQFF. For the CDR3, the DNA is TGTGCCAGCAAAAGGGGGGGCTCCTACAATGAGCAGTTCTTC. The chain carries TRBV28 and TRBJ2-1, with a tentative D call TRBD2 (7 bases). The CDR3 runs to 14 residues. The V gene lost 7 bases and the J gene lost 0 bases, with 10 bases spanning the gap. CDR1 is MDHEN and CDR2 is SYDVKM in the germline V gene.